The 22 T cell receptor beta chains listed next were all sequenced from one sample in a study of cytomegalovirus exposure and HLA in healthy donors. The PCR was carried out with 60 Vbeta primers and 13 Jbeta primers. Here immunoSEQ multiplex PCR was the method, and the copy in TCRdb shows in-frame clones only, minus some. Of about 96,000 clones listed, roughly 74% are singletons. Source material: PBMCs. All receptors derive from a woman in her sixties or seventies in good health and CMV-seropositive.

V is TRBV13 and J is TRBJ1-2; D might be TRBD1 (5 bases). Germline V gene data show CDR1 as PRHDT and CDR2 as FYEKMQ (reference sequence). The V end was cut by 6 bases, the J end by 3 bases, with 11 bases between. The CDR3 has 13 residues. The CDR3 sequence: CASSRGTDYGYTF. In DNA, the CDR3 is TGTGCCAGCAGTCGCGGGACGGACTATGGCTACACCTTC.

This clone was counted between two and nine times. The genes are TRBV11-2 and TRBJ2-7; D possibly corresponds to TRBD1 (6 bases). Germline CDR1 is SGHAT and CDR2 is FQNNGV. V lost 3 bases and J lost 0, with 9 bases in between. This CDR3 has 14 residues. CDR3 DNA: TGTGCCAGCAGCTTTGACAGGCTCTCCTACGAGCAGTACTTC. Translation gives CASSFDRLSYEQYF.

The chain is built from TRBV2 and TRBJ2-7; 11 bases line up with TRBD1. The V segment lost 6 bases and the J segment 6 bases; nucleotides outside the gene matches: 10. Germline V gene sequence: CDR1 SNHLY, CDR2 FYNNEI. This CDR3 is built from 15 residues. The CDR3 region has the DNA TGTGCCAGCAGCCGCCGGGGACAGGGGGTCGGCGAGCAGTACTTC. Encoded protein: CASSRRGQGVGEQYF.

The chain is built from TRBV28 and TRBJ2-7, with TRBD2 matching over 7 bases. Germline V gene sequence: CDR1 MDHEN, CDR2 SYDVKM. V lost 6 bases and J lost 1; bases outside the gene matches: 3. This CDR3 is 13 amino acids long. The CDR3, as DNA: TGTGCCAGCAGGAGCGGGATTTCCTACGAGCAGTACTTC. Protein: CASRSGISYEQYF.

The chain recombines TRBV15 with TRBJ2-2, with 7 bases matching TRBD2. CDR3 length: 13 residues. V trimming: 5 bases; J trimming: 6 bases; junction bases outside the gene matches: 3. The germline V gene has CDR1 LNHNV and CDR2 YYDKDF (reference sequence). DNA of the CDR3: TGTGCCACCAGCGGGCGGGGGTCCGGGGAGCTGTTTTTT. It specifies CATSGRGSGELFF.

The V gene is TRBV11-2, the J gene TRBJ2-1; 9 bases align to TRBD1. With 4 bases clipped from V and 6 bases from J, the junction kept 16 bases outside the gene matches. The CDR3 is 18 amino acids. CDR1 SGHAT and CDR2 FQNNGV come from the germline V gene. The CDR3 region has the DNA TGTGCCAGCAGCTCAAGGGCGACGGGGACAGGGATGGCCAATGAGCAGTTCTTC. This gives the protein CASSSRATGTGMANEQFF. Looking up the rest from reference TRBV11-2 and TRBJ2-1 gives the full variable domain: EAGVAQSPRYKIIEKRQSVAFWCNPISGHATLYWYQQILGQGPKLLIQFQNNGVVDDSQLPKDRFSAERLKGVDSTLKIQPAKLEDSAVYLCASSSRATGTGMANEQFFGPGTRLTVL.

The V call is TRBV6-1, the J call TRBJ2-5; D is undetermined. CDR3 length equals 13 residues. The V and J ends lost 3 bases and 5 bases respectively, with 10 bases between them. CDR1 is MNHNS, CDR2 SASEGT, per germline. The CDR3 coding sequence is TGTGCCAGCAGTGATCCACTAAGGGAGACCCAGTACTTC. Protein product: CASSDPLRETQYF.

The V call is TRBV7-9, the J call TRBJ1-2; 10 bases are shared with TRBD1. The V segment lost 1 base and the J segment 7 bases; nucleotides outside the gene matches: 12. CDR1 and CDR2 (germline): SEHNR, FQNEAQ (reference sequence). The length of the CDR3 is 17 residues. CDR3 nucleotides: TGTGCCAGCAGCTTAGGGCTTGCCCGGGACAGGGGTACTGGCTACACCTTC. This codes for CASSLGLARDRGTGYTF.

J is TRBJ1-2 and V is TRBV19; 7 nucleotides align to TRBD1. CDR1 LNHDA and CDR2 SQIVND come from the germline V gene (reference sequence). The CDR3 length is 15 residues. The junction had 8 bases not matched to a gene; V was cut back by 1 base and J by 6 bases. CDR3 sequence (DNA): TGTGCCAGTAGTATAGCCACAGGGGCGGTTGATGGCTACACCTTC. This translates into CASSIATGAVDGYTF.

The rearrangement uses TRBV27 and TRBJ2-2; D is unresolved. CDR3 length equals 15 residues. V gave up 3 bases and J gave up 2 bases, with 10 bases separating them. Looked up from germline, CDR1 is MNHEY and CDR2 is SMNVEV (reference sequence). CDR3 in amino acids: CASSFVPVNTGELFF. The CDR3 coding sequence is TGTGCCAGCAGTTTCGTCCCAGTTAACACCGGGGAGCTGTTTTTT.

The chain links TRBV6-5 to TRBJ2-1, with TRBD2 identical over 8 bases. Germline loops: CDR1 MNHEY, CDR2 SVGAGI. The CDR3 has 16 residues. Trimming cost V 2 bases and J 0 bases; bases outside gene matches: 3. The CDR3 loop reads CASSYTGTSSYNEQFF. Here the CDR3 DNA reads TGTGCCAGCAGTTACACCGGGACTAGCTCCTACAATGAGCAGTTCTTC.

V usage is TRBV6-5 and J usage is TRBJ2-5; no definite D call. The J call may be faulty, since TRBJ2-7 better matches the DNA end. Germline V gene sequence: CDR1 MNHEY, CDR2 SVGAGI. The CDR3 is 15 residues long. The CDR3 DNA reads TGTGCCAGCAGTTACAGTTGGTCCGCCGCCTACGAGCAGTACTTC. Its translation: CASSYSWSAAYEQYF.

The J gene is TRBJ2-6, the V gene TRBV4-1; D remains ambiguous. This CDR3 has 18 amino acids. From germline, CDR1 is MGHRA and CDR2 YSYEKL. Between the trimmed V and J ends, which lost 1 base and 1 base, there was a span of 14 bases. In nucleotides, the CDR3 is TGCGCCAGCAGCCAAGCTGGTGACTGGATATCTGGGGCCAACGTCCTGACTTTC. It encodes CASSQAGDWISGANVLTF.

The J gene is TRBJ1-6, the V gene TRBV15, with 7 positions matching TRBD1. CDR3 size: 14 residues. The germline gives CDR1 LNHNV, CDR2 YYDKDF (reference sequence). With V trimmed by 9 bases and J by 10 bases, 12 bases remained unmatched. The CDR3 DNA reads TGTGCCACGCAAGGGGAACAGGGGTGGTCACCCCTCCACTTT. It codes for CATQGEQGWSPLHF.

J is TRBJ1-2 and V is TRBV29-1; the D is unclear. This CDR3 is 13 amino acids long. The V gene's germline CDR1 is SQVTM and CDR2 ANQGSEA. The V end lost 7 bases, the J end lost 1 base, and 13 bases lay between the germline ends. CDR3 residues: CSANDGLNYGYTF. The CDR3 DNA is TGCAGCGCAAATGACGGACTTAACTATGGCTACACCTTC.

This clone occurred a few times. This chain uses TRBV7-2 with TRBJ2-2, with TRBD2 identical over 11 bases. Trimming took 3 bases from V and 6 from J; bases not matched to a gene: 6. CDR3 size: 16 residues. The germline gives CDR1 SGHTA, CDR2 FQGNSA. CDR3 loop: CASSFLLAGGSGELFF. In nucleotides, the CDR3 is TGTGCCAGCAGCTTCTTATTAGCGGGGGGGTCCGGGGAGCTGTTTTTT.

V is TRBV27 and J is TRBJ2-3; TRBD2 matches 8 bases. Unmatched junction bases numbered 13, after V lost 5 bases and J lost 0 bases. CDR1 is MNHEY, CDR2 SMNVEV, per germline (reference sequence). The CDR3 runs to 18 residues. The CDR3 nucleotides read TGTGCCAGCAGTGGTAAGGCTAGCGGGCACCCCAGCACAGATACGCAGTATTTT. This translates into CASSGKASGHPSTDTQYF.

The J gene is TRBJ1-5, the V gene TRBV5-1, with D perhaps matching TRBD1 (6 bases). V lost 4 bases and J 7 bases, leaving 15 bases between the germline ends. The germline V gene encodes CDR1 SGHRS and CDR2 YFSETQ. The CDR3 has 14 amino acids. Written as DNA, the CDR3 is TGCGCCAGCAGCGTTGGTACGGGGGGCCAGCCCCAGCATTTT. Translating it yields CASSVGTGGQPQHF.

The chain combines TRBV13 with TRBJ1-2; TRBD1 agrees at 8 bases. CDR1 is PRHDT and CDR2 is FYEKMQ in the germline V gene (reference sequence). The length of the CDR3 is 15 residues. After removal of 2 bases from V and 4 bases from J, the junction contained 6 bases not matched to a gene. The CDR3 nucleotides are TGTGCCAGCAGCTTATGGGACAGGCGACCCTATGGCTACACCTTC. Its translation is CASSLWDRRPYGYTF.

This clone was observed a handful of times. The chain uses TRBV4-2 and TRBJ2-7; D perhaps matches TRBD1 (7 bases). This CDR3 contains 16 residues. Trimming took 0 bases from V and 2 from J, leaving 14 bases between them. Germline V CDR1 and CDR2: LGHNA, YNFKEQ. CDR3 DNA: TGTGCCAGCAGCCAAGAGGAGGGGGCTATTACCTACGAGCAGTACTTC. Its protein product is CASSQEEGAITYEQYF.

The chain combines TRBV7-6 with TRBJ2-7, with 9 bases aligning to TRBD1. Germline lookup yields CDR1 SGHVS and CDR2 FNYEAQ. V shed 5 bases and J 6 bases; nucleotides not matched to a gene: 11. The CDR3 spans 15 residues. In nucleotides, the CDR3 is TGTGCCAGCAGCCCCTCAGGACAGGGGCTCGGCGAGCAGTACTTC. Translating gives CASSPSGQGLGEQYF.

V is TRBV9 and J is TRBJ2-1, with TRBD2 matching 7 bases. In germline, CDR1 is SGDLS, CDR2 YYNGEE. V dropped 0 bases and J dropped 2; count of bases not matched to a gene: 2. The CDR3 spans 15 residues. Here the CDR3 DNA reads TGTGCCAGCAGCGTAGCGGGGGGTACCTACAATGAGCAGTTCTTC. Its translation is CASSVAGGTYNEQFF.